These 25 T cell receptor beta chains share one sample of origin, sequenced in a study of post-analysis software for immune sequencing data. Sequencing libraries made from TCR beta cDNA carried unique molecular identifiers. Via MiXCR, TCRdb re-called the PCR reads, giving one row per CDR3 protein. Of under 200,000 distinct CDR3 sequences detected, about 34% appear once; the ten largest clones hold approximately 30%. Sequencing was performed on blood, taken after autologous hematopoietic stem cell transplantation. These receptors were taken from a girl between 5 and 17 years old with multiple sclerosis.

The chain links TRBV28 to TRBJ2-1; D perhaps matches TRBD2 (6 bases). Deletions cut 2 bases from V and 10 bases from J, with 15 bases between. This CDR3 region has 14 residues. Per the germline V gene, CDR1 is MDHEN and CDR2 is SYDVKM. The CDR3 region is CASSLGGSVREQFF. The CDR3, as DNA: TGTGCCAGCAGTTTAGGAGGGAGCGTTCGGGAGCAGTTCTTC.

The chain is built from TRBV7-7 and TRBJ2-1; 9 bases agree with TRBD2. Germline-derived CDR1 and CDR2 are SSHAT and FNYEAQ (reference sequence). The CDR3 length is 13 residues. Trimming at V came to 4 bases and at J to 9 bases, leaving 4 bases not matched to a gene. CDR3 sequence (DNA): TGTGCCAGCAGCTCGGGGACTAGCAGTGAGCAGTTCTTC. It codes for CASSSGTSSEQFF.

This sequence joins TRBV9 and TRBJ1-4; the match to TRBD1 covers 7 bases. Looked up from germline, CDR1 is SGDLS and CDR2 is YYNGEE. V trimming: 4 bases; J trimming: 3 bases; junction bases outside the gene matches: 6. The CDR3 covers 15 residues. The CDR3 DNA is TGTGCCAGCAGCCCCCGGGACAGTTCTAATGAAAAACTGTTTTTT. Translation gives CASSPRDSSNEKLFF.

The chain is built from TRBV7-9 and TRBJ2-4; tentative D call: TRBD1 (6 bases). The J call may not be correct, given that the DNA end is closer to TRBJ2-7. Germline CDR1 reads SEHNR; CDR2 reads FQNEAQ (reference sequence). The CDR3 sequence is 15 residues long. The CDR3: CASSSSRDTVYEQYF. The CDR3 nucleotides read TGTGCCAGCAGCTCCTCGAGGGACACCGTCTACGAGCAGTACTTC.

The V and J genes are TRBV6-2 or TRBV6-3 and TRBJ1-1, with D possibly being TRBD1 (6 bases). Deletions cut 8 bases from V and 6 bases from J, with 13 bases between. This CDR3 has 12 residues. Germline CDR1 is MNHEY and CDR2 is SVGEGT. CDR3 coding DNA: TGTGCCAGCGAGACAGGTGGATCTGAAGCTTTCTTT. This translates into CASETGGSEAFF.

V is TRBV27 and J is TRBJ2-3; D is unclear. The CDR3 has 14 amino acids. The germline V gene has CDR1 MNHEY and CDR2 SMNVEV (reference sequence). The V end was cut by 6 bases, the J end by 2 bases, with 12 bases between. The CDR3 is CASRALPYTDTQYF. The CDR3 DNA reads as TGTGCCAGCAGAGCACTACCATACACAGATACGCAGTATTTT.

The sample holds a few counts of this clonotype. The chain is built from TRBV11-2 and TRBJ2-1; perhaps TRBD1 as D (5 bases). The germline V gene encodes CDR1 SGHAT and CDR2 FQNNGV. The CDR3 runs to 19 residues. V lost 0 bases and J 5 bases, leaving 23 bases between the germline ends. CDR3 nucleotide sequence: TGTGCCAGCAGCTTAGATGCCAAGGGGTTAAGGTTGGCAGACAATGAGCAGTTCTTC. It is translated as CASSLDAKGLRLADNEQFF.

This chain uses TRBV14 with TRBJ2-5; the match to TRBD2 covers 9 bases. J gave up 3 bases and V 8 bases, and 7 bases lay outside the gene matches. CDR3 length: 14 amino acids. From germline, CDR1 is SGHDN and CDR2 FVKESK. DNA of the CDR3: TGTGCCAGCTCTAAGACTAGCGGAAAAGAGACCCAGTACTTC. It translates to CASSKTSGKETQYF.

The genes are TRBV20-1 and TRBJ2-1; TRBD2 matches at 10 bases. V lost 3 bases and J lost 7; bases outside the gene matches: 9. Germline CDR1 DFQATT, CDR2 SNEGSKA (reference sequence). CDR3 length equals 15 residues. In DNA, the CDR3 is TGCAGTGCTAGGGATTTAGCGGGGGGCGGGAATGAGCAGTTCTTC. Amino acids: CSARDLAGGGNEQFF.

This rearrangement joins TRBV27 to TRBJ2-3; 11 nucleotides line up with TRBD1. V gave up 5 bases and J gave up 4 bases; unmatched junction bases: 11. The germline V gene encodes CDR1 MNHEY and CDR2 SMNVEV (reference sequence). The CDR3 runs to 17 residues. The CDR3 here is CASSLGQGALLADTQYF. For the CDR3, the DNA is TGTGCCAGCAGTCTCGGACAGGGGGCGCTTCTGGCAGATACGCAGTATTTT.

This clonotype was observed a few times. V and J are TRBV7-9 and TRBJ2-1; 12 bases are shared with TRBD1. CDR3 length equals 17 residues. V gave up 1 base and J gave up 7 bases; unmatched junction bases: 8. Germline V gene data show CDR1 as SEHNR and CDR2 as FQNEAQ (reference sequence). CDR3 loop: CASSLESWDRGHNEQFF. CDR3 nucleotide sequence: TGTGCCAGCAGCTTAGAGTCTTGGGACAGGGGGCATAATGAGCAGTTCTTC.

The V call is TRBV7-9, the J call TRBJ1-4; possibly TRBD1 for D (6 bases). CDR3 length: 17 amino acids. CDR1 SEHNR and CDR2 FQNEAQ come from the germline V gene (reference sequence). The V gene lost 5 bases and the J gene lost 0 bases, with 16 bases spanning the gap. CDR3 in DNA: TGTGCCAGCAGCCACGCTTTCAGGGGTGCAACTAATGAAAAACTGTTTTTT. Protein sequence: CASSHAFRGATNEKLFF.

The chain combines TRBV6-2 or TRBV6-3 with TRBJ2-1, with 7 bases fitting TRBD1. CDR3 length: 12 amino acids. Germline V gene sequence: CDR1 MNHEY, CDR2 SVGEGT. V lost 6 bases and J lost 8; bases outside the gene matches: 4. Here the CDR3 reads CASSYRGYEQFF. The CDR3 DNA sequence: TGTGCCAGCAGCTACAGGGGTTATGAGCAGTTCTTC.

As DNA, the CDR3 is TGCAGTGCTAGGAGGGGTCTAGCGGGGAACCAAGAGACCCAGTACTTC. The encoded protein is CSARRGLAGNQETQYF. The chain couples TRBV20-1 to TRBJ2-5; 9 bases match TRBD2. The trim removed 3 bases at V and 0 bases at J, leaving 8 bases unmatched. The germline gives CDR1 DFQATT, CDR2 SNEGSKA (reference sequence). This CDR3 contains 16 residues.

V usage is TRBV24-1 and J usage is TRBJ2-5, with no clear D. Trimming pared 4 bases from V and 2 bases from J, leaving 10 bases between. The germline V gene encodes CDR1 KGHDR and CDR2 SFDVKD. The CDR3 runs 14 residues. CDR3 protein: CATSDNRIQETQYF. CDR3 nucleotides: TGTGCCACCAGTGACAACCGGATACAAGAGACCCAGTACTTC.

The chain uses TRBV7-9 and TRBJ1-1; 9 bases map to TRBD1. V lost 4 bases, J lost 0 bases, and 12 bases stayed unmatched. Germline V gene data show CDR1 as SEHNR and CDR2 as FQNEAQ (reference sequence). CDR3 length: 18 amino acids. CDR3 in amino acids: CASSSPGQGPSMNTEAFF. The CDR3, as DNA: TGTGCCAGCAGCTCGCCGGGACAGGGTCCATCCATGAACACTGAAGCTTTCTTT.

The chain is built from TRBV29-1 and TRBJ2-4; 7 bases match TRBD2. With V trimmed by 5 bases and J by 13 bases, 11 bases remained unmatched. The CDR3 contains 12 residues. Germline lookup yields CDR1 SQVTM and CDR2 ANQGSEA. In DNA, the CDR3 is TGCAGCGTTAGGGCGGGAGTCAATGAGCAGTACTTC. Protein sequence: CSVRAGVNEQYF.

This clonotype has a handful of counts. The V and J genes are TRBV7-9 and TRBJ2-5; the D is unclear. The length of the CDR3 is 13 residues. CDR1 SEHNR and CDR2 FQNEAQ come from the germline V gene (reference sequence). Deletions cut 0 bases from V and 2 bases from J, with 4 bases between. CDR3 nucleotides: TGTGCCAGCAGCTTAGCACAGCAAGAGACCCAGTACTTC. Translating gives CASSLAQQETQYF.

This clonotype was counted only a few times. This rearrangement joins TRBV7-8 to TRBJ2-7; D gene uncertain. Germline V gene sequence: CDR1 SGHVS, CDR2 FQNEAQ. This CDR3 is 14 amino acids long. V lost 10 bases and J lost 3, with 19 bases in between. CDR3 DNA sequence: TGTGCCACCACCCCGGGCACCCAATACTACGAGCAGTACTTC. This encodes CATTPGTQYYEQYF.

The chain uses TRBV7-9 and TRBJ2-1, with D unresolved. CDR3 length: 14 amino acids. Germline V gene sequence: CDR1 SEHNR, CDR2 FQNEAQ (reference sequence). The germline V and J ends were trimmed by 1 base and 13 bases, with 17 bases remaining between them. CDR3 region: CASSLGSIQEIQFF. Written as DNA, the CDR3 is TGTGCCAGCAGCTTAGGCTCGATCCAAGAGATCCAGTTCTTC.

CDR3 amino acids: CASSLGGTSGSHEQYF. In DNA, the CDR3 is TGCGCCAGCAGCTTGGGCGGGACTAGCGGGAGCCACGAGCAGTACTTC. The rearrangement joins TRBV5-1 to TRBJ2-7; 14 bases are shared with TRBD2. Trimming removed 0 bases from V and 5 bases from J; junction bases left unmatched: 4. CDR1 is SGHRS, CDR2 YFSETQ, per germline. This CDR3 is 16 amino acids long. The full variable domain, its missing parts supplied by reference TRBV5-1 and TRBJ2-7, is KAGVTQTPRYLIKTRGQQVTLSCSPISGHRSVSWYQQTPGQGLQFLFEYFSETQRNKGNFPGRFSGRQFSNSRSEMNVSTLELGDSALYLCASSLGGTSGSHEQYFGPGTRLTVT.

This clonotype was observed a few times. This sequence joins TRBV7-3 and TRBJ2-3; no clear D. This CDR3 contains 14 residues. V was cut by 5 bases and J by 4 bases, with 13 bases left in between. Germline V gene lookup returns CDR1 SGHTA and CDR2 FQGTGA. The CDR3: CASSLNYGSDTQYF. The CDR3 nucleotides read TGTGCCAGCAGCCTTAACTATGGATCAGATACGCAGTATTTT.

This clonotype was seen only a few times. The rearrangement joins TRBV20-1 to TRBJ1-2, with D unclear. V lost 3 bases, J lost 0 bases, and 8 bases lay in between. The CDR3 loop spans 13 amino acids. Germline V CDR1 and CDR2: DFQATT, SNEGSKA (reference sequence). The CDR3 nucleotides read TGCAGTGCTAGTGGGGATCCTAACTATGGCTACACCTTC. Translated: CSASGDPNYGYTF.

This clonotype was seen repeatedly, ten times or more. The chain is built from TRBV7-2 and TRBJ2-2; 8 nucleotides align to TRBD2. CDR1 and CDR2 from the germline V gene are SGHTA and FQGNSA. CDR3 length: 14 residues. After removal of 3 bases from V and 6 bases from J, the junction contained 3 bases not matched to a gene. CDR3: CASSFKTSAGELFF. The CDR3 DNA is TGTGCCAGCAGCTTCAAGACTAGCGCCGGGGAGCTGTTTTTT. Full variable domain (remainder filled in from reference TRBV7-2 and TRBJ2-2): GAGVSQSPSNKVTEKGKDVELRCDPISGHTALYWYRQSLGQGLEFLIYFQGNSAPDKSGLPSDRFSAERTGGSVSTLTIQRTQQEDSAVYLCASSFKTSAGELFFGEGSRLTVL.

In this sample, this clonotype turned up once. Since a much larger clone is just one base distant, this may be a read error. The chain links TRBV20-1 to TRBJ1-1, with TRBD1 identical over 7 bases. Germline V gene sequence: CDR1 DFQATT, CDR2 SNEGSKA (reference sequence). This CDR3 is built from 14 residues. V shed 3 bases and J 1 base; nucleotides not matched to a gene: 5. In DNA, the CDR3 is TGCAGTGCTAGGGGGGGGACAGCGAACACTGAAGCTTTCTTT. This sequence encodes CSARGGTANTEAFF.